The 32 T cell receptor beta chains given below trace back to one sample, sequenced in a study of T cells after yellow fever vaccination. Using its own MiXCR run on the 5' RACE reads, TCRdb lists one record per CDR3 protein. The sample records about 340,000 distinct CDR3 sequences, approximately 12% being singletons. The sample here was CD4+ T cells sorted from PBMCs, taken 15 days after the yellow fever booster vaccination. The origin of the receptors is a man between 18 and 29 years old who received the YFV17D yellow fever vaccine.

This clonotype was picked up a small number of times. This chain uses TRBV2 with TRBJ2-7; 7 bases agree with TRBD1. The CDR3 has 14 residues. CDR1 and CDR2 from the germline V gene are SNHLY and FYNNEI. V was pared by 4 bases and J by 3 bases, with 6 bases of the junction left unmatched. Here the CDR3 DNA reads TGTGCCAGCAGTGCGGGACAGCTTTACTACGAGCAGTACGTC. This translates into CASSAGQLYYEQYV.

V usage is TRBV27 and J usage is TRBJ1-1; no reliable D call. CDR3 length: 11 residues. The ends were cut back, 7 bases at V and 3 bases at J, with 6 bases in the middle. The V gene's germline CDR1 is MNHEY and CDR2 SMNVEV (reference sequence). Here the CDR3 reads CASMGDTEAFF. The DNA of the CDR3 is TGTGCCAGCATGGGCGACACTGAAGCTTTCTTT.

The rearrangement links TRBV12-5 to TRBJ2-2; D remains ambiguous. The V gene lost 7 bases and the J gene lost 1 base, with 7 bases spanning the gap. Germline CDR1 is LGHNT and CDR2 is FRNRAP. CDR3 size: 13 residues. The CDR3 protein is CASAQRNTGELFF. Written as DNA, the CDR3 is TGTGCTAGTGCCCAGCGGAACACCGGGGAGCTGTTTTTT.

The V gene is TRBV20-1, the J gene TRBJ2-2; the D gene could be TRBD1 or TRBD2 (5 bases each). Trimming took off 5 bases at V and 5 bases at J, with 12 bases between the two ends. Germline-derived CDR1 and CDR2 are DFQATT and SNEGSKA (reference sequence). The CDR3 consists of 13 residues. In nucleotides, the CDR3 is TGCAGTGCTCCAGAGGGACCTACCGGGGAGCTGTTTTTT. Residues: CSAPEGPTGELFF.

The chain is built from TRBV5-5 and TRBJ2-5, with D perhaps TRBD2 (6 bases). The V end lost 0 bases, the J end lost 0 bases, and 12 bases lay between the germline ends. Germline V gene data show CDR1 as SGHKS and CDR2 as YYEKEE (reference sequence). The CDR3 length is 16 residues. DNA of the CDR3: TGTGCCAGCAGCTTGGAGGCTAGCGCTTACCAAGAGACCCAGTACTTC. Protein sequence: CASSLEASAYQETQYF.

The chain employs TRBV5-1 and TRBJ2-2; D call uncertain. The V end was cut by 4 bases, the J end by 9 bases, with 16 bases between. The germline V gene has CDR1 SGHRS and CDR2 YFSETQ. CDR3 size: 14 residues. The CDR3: CASSMPLGPRELFF. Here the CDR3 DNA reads TGCGCCAGCAGCATGCCTTTAGGGCCCAGGGAGCTGTTTTTT.

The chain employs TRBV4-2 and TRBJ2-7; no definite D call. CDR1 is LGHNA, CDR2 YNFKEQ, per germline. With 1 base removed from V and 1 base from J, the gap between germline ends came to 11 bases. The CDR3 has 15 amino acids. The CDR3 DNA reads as TGTGCCAGCAGCCAAGGATCGACACTTTCCTACGAGCAGTACTTC. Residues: CASSQGSTLSYEQYF.

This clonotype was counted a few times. CDR3 amino acids: CASSYGILTGGYTF. The DNA for the CDR3 is TGTGCCAGCAGTTACGGCATACTAACGGGAGGCTACACCTTC. The rearrangement links TRBV6-5 to TRBJ1-2, with D uncertain. The CDR3 runs 14 residues. The germline V and J ends were trimmed by 2 bases and 8 bases, with 15 bases remaining between them. Germline values: CDR1 MNHEY, CDR2 SVGAGI.

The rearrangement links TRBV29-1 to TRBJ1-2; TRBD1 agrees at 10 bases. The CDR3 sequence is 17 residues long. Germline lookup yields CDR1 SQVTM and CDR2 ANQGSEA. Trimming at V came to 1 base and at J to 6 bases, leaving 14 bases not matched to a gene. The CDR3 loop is CSVEARGGGQGRNGYTF. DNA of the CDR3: TGCAGCGTTGAAGCCAGAGGCGGGGGACAGGGGAGGAATGGCTACACCTTC.

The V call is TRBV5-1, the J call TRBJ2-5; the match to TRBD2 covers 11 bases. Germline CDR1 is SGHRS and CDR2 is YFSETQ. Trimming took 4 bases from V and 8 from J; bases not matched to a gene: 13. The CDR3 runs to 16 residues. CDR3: CASSPRTSGPQGTQYF. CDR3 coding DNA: TGCGCCAGCAGCCCACGGACTAGCGGGCCCCAAGGAACCCAGTACTTC.

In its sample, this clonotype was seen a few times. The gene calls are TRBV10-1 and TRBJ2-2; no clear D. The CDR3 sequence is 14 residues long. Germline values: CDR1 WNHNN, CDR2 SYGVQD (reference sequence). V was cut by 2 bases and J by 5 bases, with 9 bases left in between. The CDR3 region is CASSEPGDTGELFF. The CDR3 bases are TGCGCCAGCAGTGAGCCCGGAGATACCGGGGAGCTGTTTTTT.

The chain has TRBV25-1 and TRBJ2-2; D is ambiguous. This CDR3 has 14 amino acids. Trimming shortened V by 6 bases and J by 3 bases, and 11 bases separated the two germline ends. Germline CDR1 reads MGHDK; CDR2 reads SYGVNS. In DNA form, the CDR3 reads TGTGCCAGCAGAACGCAGACTTACACCGGGGAGCTGTTTTTT. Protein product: CASRTQTYTGELFF.

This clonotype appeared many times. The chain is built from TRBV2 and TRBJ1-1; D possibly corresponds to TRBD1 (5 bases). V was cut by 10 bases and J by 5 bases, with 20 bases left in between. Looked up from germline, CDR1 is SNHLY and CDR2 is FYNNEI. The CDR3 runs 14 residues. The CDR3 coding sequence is TGTGCCATCAGGTTGAACTCCGGGGGGACTGAAGCTTTCTTT. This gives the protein CAIRLNSGGTEAFF.

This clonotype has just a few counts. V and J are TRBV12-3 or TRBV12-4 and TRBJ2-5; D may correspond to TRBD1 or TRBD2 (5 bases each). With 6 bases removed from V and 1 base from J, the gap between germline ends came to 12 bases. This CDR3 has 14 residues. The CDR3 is CASRYAGAQETQYF. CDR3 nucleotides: TGTGCCAGCAGATACGCCGGGGCCCAAGAGACCCAGTACTTC.

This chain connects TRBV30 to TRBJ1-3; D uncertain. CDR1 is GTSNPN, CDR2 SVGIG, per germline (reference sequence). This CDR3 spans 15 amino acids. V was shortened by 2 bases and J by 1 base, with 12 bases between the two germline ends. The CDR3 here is CAWSKIRVSGNTIYF. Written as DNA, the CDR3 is TGTGCCTGGAGTAAAATACGGGTTTCTGGAAACACCATATATTTT.

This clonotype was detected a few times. CDR3 sequence reads: CASSSRQGDDQYF. The CDR3 coding sequence is TGCGCCAGCAGCTCCCGACAGGGGGATGACCAGTACTTC. V usage is TRBV5-1 and J usage is TRBJ2-5; 9 bases map to TRBD1. Trimming took 3 bases from V and 10 from J; bases not matched to a gene: 7. CDR1 is SGHRS and CDR2 is YFSETQ in the germline V gene. The CDR3 totals 13 residues.

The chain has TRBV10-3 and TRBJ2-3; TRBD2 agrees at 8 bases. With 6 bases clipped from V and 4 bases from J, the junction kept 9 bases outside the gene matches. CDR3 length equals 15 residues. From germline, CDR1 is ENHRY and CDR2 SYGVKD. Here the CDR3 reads CAISTRLAQSDTQYF. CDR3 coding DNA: TGTGCCATCAGCACCCGACTAGCGCAGTCAGATACGCAGTATTTT.

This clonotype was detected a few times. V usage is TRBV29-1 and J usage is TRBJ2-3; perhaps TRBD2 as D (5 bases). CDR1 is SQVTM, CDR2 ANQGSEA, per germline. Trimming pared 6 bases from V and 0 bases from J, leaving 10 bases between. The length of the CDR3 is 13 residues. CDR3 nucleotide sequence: TGCAGCGTGCGAGGGTTTAGCACAGATACGCAGTATTTT. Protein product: CSVRGFSTDTQYF.

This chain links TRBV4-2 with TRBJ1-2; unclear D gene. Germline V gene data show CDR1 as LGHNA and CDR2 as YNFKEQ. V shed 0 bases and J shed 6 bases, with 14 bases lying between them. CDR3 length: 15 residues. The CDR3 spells CASSQEVTPRNGYTF. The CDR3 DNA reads TGTGCCAGCAGCCAAGAAGTTACCCCGCGGAATGGCTACACCTTC.

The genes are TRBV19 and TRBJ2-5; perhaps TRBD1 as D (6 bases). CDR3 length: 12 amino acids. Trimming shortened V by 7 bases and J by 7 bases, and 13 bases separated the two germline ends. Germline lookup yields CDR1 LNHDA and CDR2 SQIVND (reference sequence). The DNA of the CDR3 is TGTGCCAGTATGGACAGCCGATGGACCCAGTACTTC. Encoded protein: CASMDSRWTQYF.

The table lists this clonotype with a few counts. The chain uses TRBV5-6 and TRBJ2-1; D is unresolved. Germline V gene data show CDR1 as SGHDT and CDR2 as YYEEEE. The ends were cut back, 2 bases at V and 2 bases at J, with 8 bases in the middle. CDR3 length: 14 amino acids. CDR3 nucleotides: TGTGCCAGCAGCTTCCGTGGCCCCTACAATGAGCAGTTCTTC. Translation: CASSFRGPYNEQFF.

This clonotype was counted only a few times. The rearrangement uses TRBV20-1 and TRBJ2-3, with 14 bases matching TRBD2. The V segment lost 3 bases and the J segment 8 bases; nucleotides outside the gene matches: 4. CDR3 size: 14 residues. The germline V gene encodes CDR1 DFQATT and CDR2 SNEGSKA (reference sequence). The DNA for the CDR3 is TGCAGTGCTAGGACTAGCGGGGGGGCCCCTACGCAGTATTTT. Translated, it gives CSARTSGGAPTQYF.

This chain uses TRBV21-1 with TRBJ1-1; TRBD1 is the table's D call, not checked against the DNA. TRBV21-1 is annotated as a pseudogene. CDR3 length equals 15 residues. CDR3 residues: CASSRPLTANTEAFF. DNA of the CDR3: TGTGCCAGCAGCAGACCCCTGACAGCTAACACTGAAGCTTTCTTT.

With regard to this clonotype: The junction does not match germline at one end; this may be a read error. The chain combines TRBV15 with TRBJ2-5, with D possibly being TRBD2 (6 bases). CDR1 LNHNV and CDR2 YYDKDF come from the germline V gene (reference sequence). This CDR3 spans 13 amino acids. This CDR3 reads CATGSGYQETQYF. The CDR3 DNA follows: TGTGCCACCGGCAGCGGGTACCAAGAGACCCAGTACTTC.

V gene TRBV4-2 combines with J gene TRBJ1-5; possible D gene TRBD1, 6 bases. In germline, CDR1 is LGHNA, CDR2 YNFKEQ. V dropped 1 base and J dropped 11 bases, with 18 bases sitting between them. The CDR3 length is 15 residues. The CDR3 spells CASSQGLRDTSTQHF. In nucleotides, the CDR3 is TGTGCCAGCAGCCAAGGCCTGCGGGACACCTCAACCCAGCATTTT.

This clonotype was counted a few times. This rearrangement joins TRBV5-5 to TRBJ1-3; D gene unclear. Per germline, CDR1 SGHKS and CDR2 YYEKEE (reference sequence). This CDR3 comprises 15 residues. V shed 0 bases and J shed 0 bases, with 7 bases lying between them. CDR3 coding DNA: TGTGCCAGCAGCTTGGGCCAGAGCTCTGGAAACACCATATATTTT. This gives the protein CASSLGQSSGNTIYF.

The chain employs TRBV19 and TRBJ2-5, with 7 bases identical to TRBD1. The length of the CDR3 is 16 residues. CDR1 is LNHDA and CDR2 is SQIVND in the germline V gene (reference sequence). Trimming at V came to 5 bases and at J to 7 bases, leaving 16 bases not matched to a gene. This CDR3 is CASSRTGTESRGTQYF. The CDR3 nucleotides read TGTGCCAGTAGTCGCACCGGGACAGAGTCTCGAGGGACCCAGTACTTC.

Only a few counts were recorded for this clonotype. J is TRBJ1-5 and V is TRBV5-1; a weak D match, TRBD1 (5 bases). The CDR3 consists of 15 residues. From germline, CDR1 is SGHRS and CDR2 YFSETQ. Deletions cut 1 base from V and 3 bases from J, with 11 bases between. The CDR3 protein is CASSLSGTTNQPQHF. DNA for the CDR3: TGCGCCAGCAGCTTGTCGGGGACCACCAATCAGCCCCAGCATTTT.

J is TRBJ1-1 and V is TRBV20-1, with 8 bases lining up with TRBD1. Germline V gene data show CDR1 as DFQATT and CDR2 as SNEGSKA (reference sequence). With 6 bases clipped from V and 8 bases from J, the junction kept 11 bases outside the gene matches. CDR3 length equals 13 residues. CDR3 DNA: TGCAGTGCCCCCCGGGACAGGAGTGTCGAAGCTTTCTTT. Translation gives CSAPRDRSVEAFF.

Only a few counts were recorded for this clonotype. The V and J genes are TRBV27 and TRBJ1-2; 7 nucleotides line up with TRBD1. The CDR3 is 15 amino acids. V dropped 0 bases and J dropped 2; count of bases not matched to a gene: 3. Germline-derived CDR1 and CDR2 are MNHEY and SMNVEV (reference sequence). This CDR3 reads CASSLSLGGNYGYTF. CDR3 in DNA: TGTGCCAGCAGTTTATCACTAGGGGGCAACTATGGCTACACCTTC.

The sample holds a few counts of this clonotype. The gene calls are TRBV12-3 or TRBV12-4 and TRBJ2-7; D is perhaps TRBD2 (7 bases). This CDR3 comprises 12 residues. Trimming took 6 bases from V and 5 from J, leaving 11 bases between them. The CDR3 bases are TGTGCCAGCAGGGGAGGGGGAAACGAGCAGTACTTC. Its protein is CASRGGGNEQYF.

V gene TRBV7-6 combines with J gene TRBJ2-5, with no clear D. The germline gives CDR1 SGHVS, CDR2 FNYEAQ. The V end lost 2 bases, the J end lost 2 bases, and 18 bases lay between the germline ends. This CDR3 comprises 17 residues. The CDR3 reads CASSLSRPGLGQETQYF. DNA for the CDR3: TGTGCCAGCAGCTTAAGCAGGCCCGGGTTGGGACAAGAGACCCAGTACTTC.